The 14 T cell receptor beta chains in this list originate from one sample, sequenced in a study of cytomegalovirus exposure and HLA in healthy donors. The PCR contained 60 Vbeta and 13 Jbeta primers. Assay: immunoSEQ multiplex PCR; the TCRdb copy retains only in-frame clones and omits some. The sample has about 150,000 clones; nearly 80% are singletons. The sequenced sample was PBMCs. These receptors were collected from a man younger than 45 in good health and CMV-seropositive.

The chain joins TRBV5-4 to TRBJ2-3; D is perhaps TRBD2 (6 bases). The V end lost 0 bases, the J end lost 5 bases, and 13 bases lay between the germline ends. The CDR3 spans 15 residues. Germline values: CDR1 SGHNT, CDR2 YYREEE (reference sequence). The CDR3 nucleotides are TGTGCCAGCAGCTTGGTGGAGGGAGTGAAAGATACGCAGTATTTT. It is translated as CASSLVEGVKDTQYF.

This clone is a singleton in its sample. The V gene is TRBV5-5, the J gene TRBJ2-7, with TRBD1 identical over 11 bases. Germline assignment: CDR1 SGHKS and CDR2 YYEKEE (reference sequence). V trimming: 4 bases; J trimming: 2 bases; junction bases outside the gene matches: 2. This CDR3 spans 14 amino acids. Here the CDR3 reads CASSRTGGAYEQYF. The CDR3 nucleotides read TGTGCCAGCAGCCGGACAGGGGGCGCCTACGAGCAGTACTTC.

This chain joins TRBV7-9 and TRBJ2-1, with TRBD2 matching over 7 bases. From germline, CDR1 is SEHNR and CDR2 FQNEAQ (reference sequence). With 6 bases clipped from V and 4 bases from J, the junction kept 9 bases outside the gene matches. This CDR3 is built from 15 residues. The CDR3 DNA reads as TGTGCCAGCAGATCGACGGGAGCGGGGTACAATGAGCAGTTCTTC. Amino acids: CASRSTGAGYNEQFF.

The chain joins TRBV6-8 to TRBJ2-5; 7 bases align to TRBD1. Judging by the DNA end, TRBJ2-7 fits better; the J call may be wrong. CDR1 MNHGY and CDR2 SAAAGT come from the germline V gene. The CDR3 is made up of 15 amino acids. The CDR3 DNA reads TGTGCCACCTTCACACAGGGAAGAACAGGGGCCGAGCAGTACTTC. It translates to CATFTQGRTGAEQYF.

This clone was seen only once. J is TRBJ2-7 and V is TRBV2; TRBD1 aligns across 8 bases. Losses at the gene ends were 1 base for V and 2 bases for J; bases not matched to a gene: 4. Per germline, CDR1 SNHLY and CDR2 FYNNEI. The CDR3 spans 15 residues. The CDR3: CASSEVGTGTYEQYF. CDR3 sequence (DNA): TGTGCCAGCAGTGAAGTTGGGACAGGTACCTACGAGCAGTACTTC.

This clone was recorded once. The chain combines TRBV19 with TRBJ2-7, with D possibly being TRBD2 (6 bases). Trimming cost V 4 bases and J 1 base, with 11 bases left between them. Germline assignment: CDR1 LNHDA and CDR2 SQIVND (reference sequence). The CDR3 has 14 residues. The CDR3 region is CASSTTAGSYEQYF. The CDR3 DNA sequence: TGTGCCAGTAGTACGACTGCGGGATCCTACGAGCAGTACTTC.

V gene TRBV28 combines with J gene TRBJ2-3, with 9 bases matching TRBD1. Germline CDR1 reads MDHEN; CDR2 reads SYDVKM. The ends lost 7 bases at V and 3 bases at J; junction bases unmatched: 5. The CDR3 totals 14 residues. DNA of the CDR3: TGTGCCAGCACCACAGGACAGGGGACAGATACGCAGTATTTT. Amino acid sequence: CASTTGQGTDTQYF.

V and J are TRBV7-2 and TRBJ1-5; 10 bases are a match to TRBD1. CDR1 is SGHTA and CDR2 is FQGNSA in the germline V gene. The CDR3 length is 15 residues. V was pared by 5 bases and J by 2 bases, with 3 bases of the junction left unmatched. The CDR3 loop reads CASSPGTGGNQPQHF. Written as DNA, the CDR3 is TGTGCCAGCAGCCCCGGGACAGGGGGCAATCAGCCCCAGCATTTT.

The rearrangement links TRBV5-4 to TRBJ2-2; D might be TRBD2 (6 bases). The CDR3 is 14 amino acids. Looked up from germline, CDR1 is SGHNT and CDR2 is YYREEE (reference sequence). Trimming removed 7 bases at V and 2 bases at J, with 12 bases between. The CDR3 DNA sequence: TGTGCCAGCCCCAGCGGGCCCAACACCGGGGAGCTGTTTTTT. This translates into CASPSGPNTGELFF. The entire variable domain, with the rest obtained from reference TRBV5-4 and TRBJ2-2, is as follows: ETGVTQSPTHLIKTRGQQVTLRCSSQSGHNTVSWYQQALGQGPQFIFQYYREEENGRGNFPPRFSGLQFPNYSSELNVNALELDDSALYLCASPSGPNTGELFFGEGSRLTVL.

This clone was detected a few times. The chain carries TRBV19 and TRBJ2-7; 11 bases map to TRBD1. The CDR3 covers 14 residues. CDR1 LNHDA and CDR2 SQIVND come from the germline V gene (reference sequence). Trimming cost V 6 bases and J 0 bases; bases outside gene matches: 1. CDR3 in amino acids: CASSGTGGSYEQYF. CDR3 nucleotides: TGTGCCAGTAGCGGGACAGGGGGCTCCTACGAGCAGTACTTC.

The V gene is TRBV6-5, the J gene TRBJ2-7; possibly TRBD2 for D (5 bases). Per germline, CDR1 MNHEY and CDR2 SVGAGI. V shed 0 bases and J shed 2 bases, with 14 bases lying between them. The CDR3 length is 16 residues. The CDR3, as DNA: TGTGCCAGCAGTTACTCTGTAGAGGGTAGCGCCTACGAGCAGTACTTC. Its protein product is CASSYSVEGSAYEQYF.

The chain combines TRBV30 with TRBJ2-7; 12 nucleotides line up with TRBD2. J gave up 4 bases and V 3 bases, and 10 bases lay outside the gene matches. The CDR3 runs 16 residues. The germline CDR1 and CDR2 sequences are GTSNPN and SVGIG (reference sequence). CDR3 DNA: TGTGCCTGGAGGCACCGGCGGACTAGCGGGGTTTACGAGCAGTACTTC. Amino acids: CAWRHRRTSGVYEQYF.

The sample holds a few counts of this clone. The chain combines TRBV18 with TRBJ1-1, with TRBD1 identical over 8 bases. There are 14 residues in the CDR3. The V segment lost 6 bases and the J segment 3 bases; nucleotides outside the gene matches: 6. Germline lookup yields CDR1 KGHSH and CDR2 LQKENI. The CDR3 spells CASSPRGPDTEAFF. The CDR3 coding sequence is TGTGCCAGCTCCCCCAGGGGGCCAGACACTGAAGCTTTCTTT.

The rearrangement links TRBV29-1 to TRBJ2-1; TRBD1 matches at 9 bases. The CDR3 runs to 16 residues. CDR1 and CDR2 (germline): SQVTM, ANQGSEA. V lost 2 bases, J lost 4 bases, and 9 bases stayed unmatched. This chain's CDR3 is CSVERTGALAYNEQFF. The CDR3 DNA sequence: TGCAGCGTTGAACGGACAGGGGCGTTGGCATACAATGAGCAGTTCTTC.